This TCR beta chain stems from a study of vaccination effects on CD4 cells after COVID-19. Whole-study findings and limits: Cross-reactivity toward common cold coronaviruses was confined to only 1 of 255 vaccine-induced clones in healthy vaccinees. At late timepoints after vaccination, vaccine- and infection-induced clones shrank markedly. The authors studied few convalescent patients and collected no early post-infection timepoints.

TCRdb's table, derived via immunoSEQ multiplex PCR, lists solely in-frame clones and lacks some. In the table there are tens of thousands of clones, 55% to 85% of which are singletons. Antigen-specific CD4+ T cells expanded by the ViraFEST assay with viral peptide pools were then sequenced. Following a roughly eleven-day culture, CD4+ T cells were purified. Each person got two doses of an mRNA SARS-CoV-2 vaccine, BNT162b2 or mRNA-1273. Trimming removed 6 bases at V and 7 bases at J, with 12 bases between. This CDR3 comprises 12 residues. Germline loops: CDR1 MNHEY, CDR2 SVGAGI. As for this clone: Its antigen is unidentified.

The chain has TRBV6-5 and TRBJ2-5, with D possibly TRBD2 on 7 matching bases. The source material was CD4+ T cells from PBMCs cultured with HCoV-229E spike peptides, sampled after COVID-19 vaccination. The sequence came from a human donor who received a COVID-19 vaccine. In nucleotides, the CDR3 is TGTGCCAGCAGAGGGGGGGCCGCGACCCAGTACTTC. Translation: CASRGGAATQYF.